The next 30 T cell receptor beta chains were all read from a single sample in a study of cytomegalovirus exposure and HLA in healthy donors. The PCR was carried out with 60 Vbeta primers and 13 Jbeta primers. Method: immunoSEQ multiplex PCR; TCRdb's copy keeps in-frame clones and lacks some. The table has approximately 69,000 clones, approximately 81% seen once. The source material was PBMCs. These receptors originate from a woman aged 25 to 45 in good health and CMV-seropositive.

This sequence joins TRBV5-1 and TRBJ2-5, with 11 nucleotides matching TRBD2. Germline-derived CDR1 and CDR2 are SGHRS and YFSETQ. There are 14 residues in the CDR3. J lost 5 bases, V lost 3 bases, and 3 bases had no gene match. CDR3: CASSSRTSGETQYF. In nucleotides, the CDR3 is TGCGCCAGCAGCTCTCGGACTAGCGGGGAGACCCAGTACTTC.

The J gene is TRBJ2-7, the V gene TRBV6-1, with TRBD1 identical over 7 bases. Germline values: CDR1 MNHNS, CDR2 SASEGT. J lost 4 bases, V lost 1 base, and 7 bases had no gene match. The CDR3 is 15 residues long. CDR3: CASSEVGTAWYEQYF. Here the CDR3 DNA reads TGTGCCAGCAGTGAAGTCGGGACAGCTTGGTACGAGCAGTACTTC.

This clone was seen more than once but under ten times. V is TRBV18 and J is TRBJ1-4; TRBD1 aligns across 8 bases. Germline values: CDR1 KGHSH, CDR2 LQKENI. The CDR3 totals 14 residues. The ends lost 6 bases at V and 6 bases at J; junction bases unmatched: 6. This chain's CDR3 is CASSPRDRHEKLFF. In nucleotides, the CDR3 is TGTGCCAGCTCGCCCCGGGACAGGCATGAAAAACTGTTTTTT.

The chain couples TRBV6-5 to TRBJ2-3; D ambiguous. Trimming shortened V by 6 bases and J by 1 base, and 5 bases separated the two germline ends. CDR1 and CDR2 from the germline V gene are MNHEY and SVGAGI. This CDR3 comprises 12 residues. CDR3 region: CASRSGTDTQYF. In DNA form, the CDR3 reads TGTGCCAGCAGGTCCGGCACAGATACGCAGTATTTT.

The count of this clone is one. The rearrangement uses TRBV7-9 and TRBJ1-2; 8 positions agree with TRBD1. Germline CDR1 and CDR2: SEHNR and FQNEAQ (reference sequence). This CDR3 region has 13 residues. The junction had 1 base not matched to a gene; V was cut back by 2 bases and J by 5 bases. DNA of the CDR3: TGTGCCAGCAGCTTACAGGGGGCGTATGGCTACACCTTC. Translating it yields CASSLQGAYGYTF.

This clone was counted a few times. This chain connects TRBV5-1 to TRBJ2-3, with 8 bases matching TRBD2. Germline values: CDR1 SGHRS, CDR2 YFSETQ. CDR3 length: 15 amino acids. J was trimmed by 1 base and V by 6 bases; bases with no gene match: 7. This CDR3 reads CASTPSGSRTDTQYF. In DNA form, the CDR3 reads TGCGCCAGCACCCCTAGCGGGTCGCGCACAGATACGCAGTATTTT.

The chain employs TRBV5-4 and TRBJ2-7, with TRBD2 identical over 10 bases. The ends lost 2 bases at V and 0 bases at J; junction bases unmatched: 5. CDR1 is SGHNT, CDR2 YYREEE, per germline (reference sequence). The CDR3 runs 16 residues. CDR3 DNA sequence: TGTGCCAGCAGCTTTTTAGCGGGGGGAAGCTCCTACGAGCAGTACTTC. It encodes CASSFLAGGSSYEQYF.

V usage is TRBV29-1 and J usage is TRBJ2-5; the match to TRBD2 covers 7 bases. The junction had 4 bases not matched to a gene; V was cut back by 3 bases and J by 3 bases. There are 13 residues in the CDR3. Germline V CDR1 and CDR2: SQVTM, ANQGSEA. In nucleotides, the CDR3 is TGCAGCGTTGATCCAAGCGGGGAAGAGACCCAGTACTTC. Translation: CSVDPSGEETQYF.

The chain joins TRBV11-2 to TRBJ2-2; D unclear. The V gene lost 1 base and the J gene lost 6 bases, with 3 bases spanning the gap. Germline assignment: CDR1 SGHAT and CDR2 FQNNGV. The CDR3 covers 12 residues. The CDR3 DNA follows: TGTGCCAGCAGCTTAGTAGCCGGGGAGCTGTTTTTT. It encodes CASSLVAGELFF.

V and J are TRBV6-6 and TRBJ1-4; 8 bases are shared with TRBD1. The CDR3 is made up of 14 amino acids. The V and J ends lost 10 bases and 7 bases, in that order; junction bases with no gene match: 11. CDR1 and CDR2 from the germline V gene are MNHNY and SVGAGI (reference sequence). Here the CDR3 reads CATGQGRGREKLFF. As DNA, the CDR3 is TGTGCCACCGGACAGGGTCGCGGGCGTGAAAAACTGTTTTTT.

This clone came up once. J is TRBJ1-5 and V is TRBV7-9; D call uncertain. The CDR3 is 15 residues long. V lost 2 bases and J lost 2, with 10 bases in between. Germline V gene data show CDR1 as SEHNR and CDR2 as FQNEAQ (reference sequence). The chain's CDR3 is CASSLSGNGNQPQHF. DNA for the CDR3: TGTGCCAGCAGCTTAAGCGGAAACGGCAATCAGCCCCAGCATTTT.

This clone was seen only once. J is TRBJ1-2 and V is TRBV6-1; 7 nucleotides agree with TRBD1. This CDR3 is built from 15 residues. Germline V CDR1 and CDR2: MNHNS, SASEGT. Unmatched junction bases numbered 7, after V lost 6 bases and J lost 0 bases. CDR3 coding DNA: TGTGCCAGCAGAACAGGGGCTTTTTCTAACTATGGCTACACCTTC. Translating it yields CASRTGAFSNYGYTF.

The chain is built from TRBV29-1 and TRBJ1-1, with D unclear. The V gene lost 6 bases and the J gene lost 4 bases, with 12 bases spanning the gap. CDR1 is SQVTM, CDR2 ANQGSEA, per germline. The CDR3 loop spans 12 amino acids. The CDR3 DNA sequence: TGCAGCGTAATCTCTTCCAGCACTGAAGCTTTCTTT. Translating it yields CSVISSSTEAFF.

This clone was counted a few times. The CDR3: CAWRRAGNSPLHF. DNA for the CDR3: TGTGCCTGGAGGAGGGCTGGTAATTCACCCCTCCACTTT. V gene TRBV30 combines with J gene TRBJ1-6; no firm D call. Trimming took 3 bases from V and 6 from J, leaving 9 bases between them. The CDR3 is 13 amino acids. Germline CDR1 reads GTSNPN; CDR2 reads SVGIG (reference sequence). The entire variable domain, with the rest obtained from reference TRBV30 and TRBJ1-6, is as follows: SQTIHQWPATLVQPVGSPLSLECTVEGTSNPNLYWYRQAAGRGLQLLFYSVGIGQISSEVPQNLSASRPQDRQFILSSKKLLLSDSGFYLCAWRRAGNSPLHFGNGTRLTVT.

This sequence joins TRBV30 and TRBJ1-2; the match to TRBD1 covers 11 bases. Germline CDR1 and CDR2: GTSNPN and SVGIG (reference sequence). J was trimmed by 8 bases and V by 5 bases; bases with no gene match: 4. The CDR3 consists of 12 residues. The CDR3 is CAWGQGARGYTF. The CDR3 region has the DNA TGTGCCTGGGGACAGGGGGCCCGGGGCTACACCTTC.

This chain connects TRBV30 to TRBJ1-5; D possibly corresponds to TRBD1 (5 bases). CDR3 length: 13 residues. Germline V gene sequence: CDR1 GTSNPN, CDR2 SVGIG (reference sequence). Deletions cut 1 base from V and 4 bases from J, with 8 bases between. The CDR3 bases are TGTGCCTGGAGTGGGGGCGAAAATCAGCCCCAGCATTTT. This translates into CAWSGGENQPQHF.

The chain has TRBV29-1 and TRBJ2-1; 7 bases align to TRBD2. The CDR3 consists of 11 residues. V lost 4 bases, J lost 10 bases, and 4 bases stayed unmatched. Looked up from germline, CDR1 is SQVTM and CDR2 is ANQGSEA. CDR3 nucleotide sequence: TGCAGCGTTGGGGGGGGTTACGAGCAGTTCTTC. Protein: CSVGGGYEQFF.

This clone was seen a few times. The chain joins TRBV2 to TRBJ1-1, with 7 bases identical to TRBD1. The CDR3 is 14 amino acids. Per germline, CDR1 SNHLY and CDR2 FYNNEI. With 6 bases clipped from V and 4 bases from J, the junction kept 8 bases outside the gene matches. CDR3 amino acids: CASRPDRVGTEAFF. In nucleotides, the CDR3 is TGTGCCAGCAGGCCCGACAGGGTAGGCACTGAAGCTTTCTTT. The complete variable domain, with remaining parts taken from reference TRBV2 and TRBJ1-1, reads EPEVTQTPSHQVTQMGQEVILRCVPISNHLYFYWYRQILGQKVEFLVSFYNNEISEKSEIFDDQFSVERPDGSNFTLKIRSTKLEDSAMYFCASRPDRVGTEAFFGQGTRLTVV.

This rearrangement joins TRBV7-2 to TRBJ2-3, with 10 nucleotides matching TRBD2. The germline gives CDR1 SGHTA, CDR2 FQGNSA. Trimming took 6 bases from V and 10 from J; bases not matched to a gene: 7. The CDR3 loop spans 13 amino acids. CDR3: CASRPSGREAQYF. CDR3 nucleotide sequence: TGTGCCAGCAGACCGAGCGGGAGGGAGGCGCAGTATTTT.

As regards this clone: One junction end disagrees with the germline gene, perhaps due to a read error. The chain recombines TRBV7-7 with TRBJ2-5; D possibly corresponds to TRBD1 (6 bases). CDR1 is SSHAT and CDR2 is FNYEAQ in the germline V gene (reference sequence). The CDR3 runs 14 residues. CDR3 sequence (DNA): TGTGCTAGCAGCCCCGGACAGCCCCAAGAGACCCAGTACTTC. Translation: CASSPGQPQETQYF.

The gene calls are TRBV7-3 and TRBJ2-7; 7 bases map to TRBD2. Per germline, CDR1 SGHTA and CDR2 FQGTGA. CDR3 length equals 15 residues. With V trimmed by 2 bases and J by 3 bases, 7 bases remained unmatched. The CDR3 is CASSLYLGGNYEQYF. CDR3 DNA sequence: TGTGCCAGCAGCTTATACCTCGGGGGGAACTACGAGCAGTACTTC.

The chain uses TRBV7-9 and TRBJ2-7; 13 positions agree with TRBD2. Germline lookup yields CDR1 SEHNR and CDR2 FQNEAQ (reference sequence). This CDR3 is built from 15 residues. After removal of 5 bases from V and 4 bases from J, the junction contained 5 bases not matched to a gene. The DNA of the CDR3 is TGTGCCAGCAGCCCCCGGACTAGCGGGAGTTACGAGCAGTACTTC. The encoded protein is CASSPRTSGSYEQYF. The entire variable domain, with the rest obtained from reference TRBV7-9 and TRBJ2-7, is as follows: DTGVSQNPRHKITKRGQNVTFRCDPISEHNRLYWYRQTLGQGPEFLTYFQNEAQLEKSRLLSDRFSAERPKGSFSTLEIQRTEQGDSAMYLCASSPRTSGSYEQYFGPGTRLTVT.

This clone was recorded a few times. CDR3 loop: CASSYGTGNEQFF. CDR3 in DNA: TGTGCCAGCAGCTACGGGACAGGCAATGAGCAGTTCTTC. The gene calls are TRBV7-3 and TRBJ2-1, with 8 bases matching TRBD1. Germline lookup yields CDR1 SGHTA and CDR2 FQGTGA. The CDR3 spans 13 residues. V shed 4 bases, J shed 6 bases, and the junction held 2 bases outside the gene matches.

The CDR3 region is CASSAWDYTYNEQFF. CDR3 in DNA: TGTGCCAGCAGCGCTTGGGACTACACTTACAATGAGCAGTTCTTC. The chain combines TRBV9 with TRBJ2-1; 7 bases are shared with TRBD2. Per germline, CDR1 SGDLS and CDR2 YYNGEE. After removal of 3 bases from V and 4 bases from J, the junction contained 7 bases not matched to a gene. The CDR3 covers 15 residues. Together with reference TRBV9 and TRBJ2-1, the CDR3 gives the full variable domain: DSGVTQTPKHLITATGQRVTLRCSPRSGDLSVYWYQQSLDQGLQFLIQYYNGEERAKGNILERFSAQQFPDLHSELNLSSLELGDSALYFCASSAWDYTYNEQFFGPGTRLTVL.

The rearrangement links TRBV30 to TRBJ2-7; a weak D match, TRBD2 (6 bases). The V gene lost 4 bases and the J gene lost 3 bases, with 16 bases spanning the gap. Germline V gene data show CDR1 as GTSNPN and CDR2 as SVGIG (reference sequence). CDR3 length equals 14 residues. The CDR3 nucleotides are TGTGCCTGGAATCCCGGAGGGACCTACTACGAGCAGTACTTC. It yields the protein CAWNPGGTYYEQYF.

The chain carries TRBV7-2 and TRBJ2-7; no clear D gene. The ends were cut back, 5 bases at V and 7 bases at J, with 9 bases in the middle. CDR1 and CDR2 (germline): SGHTA, FQGNSA. The CDR3 contains 11 residues. The CDR3 DNA follows: TGTGCCAGCAGCCCCCTGAGGGAGCAGTACTTC. It is translated as CASSPLREQYF.

Regarding this clone: The junction and the germline gene differ at one end; a read error may be behind it. The chain combines TRBV6-1 with TRBJ1-2, with no clear D. Germline CDR1 is MNHNS and CDR2 is SASEGT. The length of the CDR3 is 13 residues. CDR3 loop: CASSMTGDYGYNF. In DNA, the CDR3 is TGTGCCAGCAGTATGACGGGAGACTATGGCTACAACTTC.

The chain has TRBV28 and TRBJ2-7, with D possibly TRBD1 on 6 matching bases. This CDR3 contains 17 residues. The germline V and J ends were trimmed by 3 bases and 0 bases, with 18 bases remaining between them. The V gene's germline CDR1 is MDHEN and CDR2 SYDVKM. The CDR3 DNA is TGTGCCAGCAGTTTCCCCGGACAGCTACTTCCCTCCTACGAGCAGTACTTC. Translating it yields CASSFPGQLLPSYEQYF. Full variable domain (rest looked up from reference TRBV28 and TRBJ2-7): DVKVTQSSRYLVKRTGEKVFLECVQDMDHENMFWYRQDPGLGLRLIYFSYDVKMKEKGDIPEGYSVSREKKERFSLILESASTNQTSMYLCASSFPGQLLPSYEQYFGPGTRLTVT.

This chain joins TRBV28 and TRBJ2-3; D might be TRBD1 (6 bases). Trimming left V 5 bases short and J 1 base short, with 10 bases between. This CDR3 is 14 amino acids long. Germline assignment: CDR1 MDHEN and CDR2 SYDVKM. As DNA, the CDR3 is TGTGCCAGCAGTGATTCAGGGGGCACAGATACGCAGTATTTT. The encoded protein is CASSDSGGTDTQYF.

The count of this clone is one. The V gene is TRBV6-5, the J gene TRBJ2-5, with 13 nucleotides matching TRBD2. CDR1 is MNHEY, CDR2 SVGAGI, per germline. V was clipped by 2 bases and J by 2 bases; unmatched bases: 2. CDR3 length: 16 amino acids. This chain's CDR3 is CASSYGLAGDQETQYF. The CDR3 nucleotides read TGTGCCAGCAGTTACGGACTAGCGGGAGATCAAGAGACCCAGTACTTC.